This entry lists 20 T cell receptor beta chains sequenced from one sample in a study of blood T cell repertoires in COVID-19. Libraries were prepared by immunoSEQ multiplex PCR; TCRdb keeps only in-frame clonotypes and omits some of them. Of approximately 300,000 clones listed, around 84% are singletons. Material for sequencing was PBMCs or T cells enriched from blood (not recorded which). The receptor set was obtained from a young man who had recovered from COVID-19.

The chain recombines TRBV6-4 with TRBJ2-2; D gene unclear. CDR1 is MRHNA and CDR2 is SNTAGT in the germline V gene. V lost 6 bases, J lost 0 bases, and 8 bases lay in between. The CDR3 runs to 14 residues. CDR3 bases: TGTGCCAGCAGAGTGACAACGAACACCGGGGAGCTGTTTTTT. Translating it yields CASRVTTNTGELFF.

The J gene is TRBJ1-1, the V gene TRBV5-4, with D uncertain. The ends were cut back, 4 bases at V and 1 base at J, with 11 bases in the middle. Germline V gene lookup returns CDR1 SGHNT and CDR2 YYREEE (reference sequence). The CDR3 consists of 14 residues. This CDR3 is CASSTSGGNTEAFF. The DNA for the CDR3 is TGTGCCAGCAGCACTTCAGGAGGGAACACTGAAGCTTTCTTT.

The gene calls are TRBV15 and TRBJ1-1; perhaps TRBD1 as D (6 bases). From germline, CDR1 is LNHNV and CDR2 YYDKDF (reference sequence). The CDR3 extends over 13 amino acids. Trimming removed 0 bases at V and 4 bases at J, with 6 bases between. The CDR3 coding sequence is TGTGCCACCAGCAGAGAAGGGGGCACTGAAGCTTTCTTT. This codes for CATSREGGTEAFF.

The chain recombines TRBV29-1 with TRBJ2-1, with 7 bases fitting TRBD2. The CDR3 totals 13 residues. CDR1 and CDR2 from the germline V gene are SQVTM and ANQGSEA. The V segment lost 7 bases and the J segment 5 bases; nucleotides outside the gene matches: 8. CDR3 DNA sequence: TGCAGCGCCCTAGGCGGGAGCCACAATGAGCAGTTCTTC. It encodes CSALGGSHNEQFF.

This chain uses TRBV5-1 with TRBJ2-2; 8 positions match TRBD2. V was clipped by 4 bases and J by 6 bases; unmatched bases: 8. Looked up from germline, CDR1 is SGHRS and CDR2 is YFSETQ. This CDR3 has 15 amino acids. The CDR3 spells CASSPKRESAGELFF. The CDR3 DNA reads TGCGCCAGCAGCCCAAAGCGGGAGTCCGCCGGGGAGCTGTTTTTT.

This clone was recorded only once. V usage is TRBV27 and J usage is TRBJ2-7, with 14 positions matching TRBD2. Trimming cost V 4 bases and J 5 bases; bases outside gene matches: 4. The CDR3 has 15 residues. Per the germline V gene, CDR1 is MNHEY and CDR2 is SMNVEV (reference sequence). In DNA, the CDR3 is TGTGCCAGCAGTTCGACTAGCGGGAGGGTCCACGAGCAGTACTTC. It specifies CASSSTSGRVHEQYF.

The rearrangement uses TRBV28 and TRBJ2-7; 9 nucleotides line up with TRBD2. Germline V gene lookup returns CDR1 MDHEN and CDR2 SYDVKM. The CDR3 spans 14 residues. The junction had 8 bases not matched to a gene; V was cut back by 7 bases and J by 4 bases. The CDR3: CASIGGGAEYEQYF. CDR3 in DNA: TGTGCCAGCATAGGCGGGGGGGCCGAGTACGAGCAGTACTTC. Filled out from reference TRBV28 and TRBJ2-7, the complete variable domain reads DVKVTQSSRYLVKRTGEKVFLECVQDMDHENMFWYRQDPGLGLRLIYFSYDVKMKEKGDIPEGYSVSREKKERFSLILESASTNQTSMYLCASIGGGAEYEQYFGPGTRLTVT.

The rearrangement joins TRBV18 to TRBJ2-1, with 9 bases aligning to TRBD1. Germline V gene sequence: CDR1 KGHSH, CDR2 LQKENI. The CDR3 contains 14 residues. Trimming took 2 bases from V and 6 from J; bases not matched to a gene: 2. The CDR3: CASSPMGQGNEQFF. CDR3 sequence (DNA): TGTGCCAGCTCACCAATGGGACAGGGCAATGAGCAGTTCTTC.

Turning to this clone: The junction does not match germline at one end; this may be a read error. V usage is TRBV7-7 and J usage is TRBJ2-1; 14 bases line up with TRBD2. The CDR3 extends over 18 amino acids. Germline assignment: CDR1 SSHAT and CDR2 FNYEAQ (reference sequence). CDR3 DNA sequence: TGTGCTAGCAGCTCAGTGACTAGCGGGAGGGCCAATTTTGCTGAGCAGTTCTTC. It yields the protein CASSSVTSGRANFAEQFF.

The CDR3 coding sequence is TGCGCCAGCAGTGAGGGGGGGGGCTTCTACGAGCAGTACTTC. This codes for CASSEGGGFYEQYF. The rearrangement joins TRBV10-2 to TRBJ2-7; D may be TRBD2 (7 bases). CDR3 length equals 14 residues. Germline V gives CDR1 WSHSY, CDR2 SAAADI. V dropped 2 bases and J dropped 3 bases, with 11 bases sitting between them.

The chain couples TRBV19 to TRBJ2-1; D is perhaps TRBD2 (6 bases). The germline gives CDR1 LNHDA, CDR2 SQIVND (reference sequence). V was clipped by 2 bases and J by 4 bases, with 15 bases between them. The CDR3 runs 16 residues. CDR3 DNA sequence: TGTGCCAGTAGTATACTACCGGGAGCGCCTTACAATGAGCAGTTCTTC. Translating it yields CASSILPGAPYNEQFF.

The gene calls are TRBV9 and TRBJ2-1; 9 bases align to TRBD2. Germline V CDR1 and CDR2: SGDLS, YYNGEE. The CDR3 runs 15 residues. V was pared by 4 bases and J by 0 bases, with 2 bases of the junction left unmatched. CDR3 DNA sequence: TGTGCCAGCAGCTCTAGCGGGAACTCCTACAATGAGCAGTTCTTC. It specifies CASSSSGNSYNEQFF.

The chain links TRBV28 to TRBJ1-6, with 9 bases fitting TRBD1. CDR3 size: 17 residues. The germline gives CDR1 MDHEN, CDR2 SYDVKM. Trimming took 2 bases from V and 14 from J; bases not matched to a gene: 16. The CDR3 loop is CASSLTSPRDRAFSLHF. The CDR3 DNA sequence: TGTGCCAGCAGTTTAACGAGTCCGCGGGACAGGGCTTTTTCCCTCCACTTT.

The table lists this clone with a count of one. The V gene is TRBV5-4, the J gene TRBJ2-1; TRBD1 agrees at 7 bases. The junction had 10 bases not matched to a gene; V was cut back by 3 bases and J by 4 bases. Germline CDR1 and CDR2: SGHNT and YYREEE (reference sequence). This CDR3 spans 16 amino acids. The CDR3: CASSSNRDRLYNEQFF. The CDR3 nucleotides read TGTGCCAGCAGCTCTAACCGGGACAGACTATACAATGAGCAGTTCTTC.

V usage is TRBV5-8 and J usage is TRBJ1-3, with unresolved D. Germline-derived CDR1 and CDR2 are SGHTS and YDEGEE. This CDR3 is built from 14 residues. Deletions cut 4 bases from V and 0 bases from J, with 8 bases between. The CDR3 region has the DNA TGTGCCAGCAGCCCACGGAGCTCTGGAAACACCATATATTTT. Its translation is CASSPRSSGNTIYF.

The chain employs TRBV27 and TRBJ2-7, with D possibly TRBD2 on 5 matching bases. V dropped 6 bases and J dropped 6 bases, with 15 bases sitting between them. Germline V gene sequence: CDR1 MNHEY, CDR2 SMNVEV (reference sequence). The CDR3 is 13 amino acids. CDR3 sequence: CASRKLTSSEQYF. DNA for the CDR3: TGTGCCAGCAGGAAACTTACTAGTTCCGAGCAGTACTTC.

V and J are TRBV6-6 and TRBJ1-6; 7 positions agree with TRBD1. Trimming removed 6 bases from V and 5 bases from J; junction bases left unmatched: 10. The germline V gene encodes CDR1 MNHNY and CDR2 SVGAGI (reference sequence). The CDR3 loop spans 16 amino acids. DNA of the CDR3: TGTGCCAGCAGCCTCGAGAGAGGGGGCAATAATTCACCCCTCCACTTT. Protein sequence: CASSLERGGNNSPLHF.

The J gene is TRBJ1-2, the V gene TRBV28, with D tentatively TRBD1 (6 bases). The ends were cut back, 4 bases at V and 10 bases at J, with 16 bases in the middle. The germline V gene has CDR1 MDHEN and CDR2 SYDVKM. There are 13 residues in the CDR3. The DNA for the CDR3 is TGTGCCAGCAGTTCCGGGACACACCTGCCCTACACCTTC. Its protein is CASSSGTHLPYTF.

The chain carries TRBV7-2 and TRBJ1-5; D is undetermined. Germline V gene lookup returns CDR1 SGHTA and CDR2 FQGNSA. CDR3 length: 15 residues. V was cut by 1 base and J by 3 bases, with 10 bases left in between. The CDR3 region is CASSLEPGFNQPQHF. DNA of the CDR3: TGTGCCAGCAGCTTAGAACCCGGTTTCAATCAGCCCCAGCATTTT.

V gene TRBV11-3 combines with J gene TRBJ1-1; TRBD1 is a possible D gene (6 bases). The CDR3 consists of 14 residues. V was clipped by 5 bases and J by 1 base, with 11 bases between them. Germline V gene sequence: CDR1 SGHNT, CDR2 YENEEA. CDR3 sequence (DNA): TGTGCCAGCAGCCCCAGGACAGCGAACACTGAAGCTTTCTTT. The encoded protein is CASSPRTANTEAFF.